The rows below give T cell receptor beta chains drawn from one sample of a study of T cells expressing NK-cell markers. TCRdb re-called the 5' RACE reads; one entry per CDR3 protein, DNA not given. This table lists 550,000 to 600,000 distinct CDR3 sequences. The sample was blood T cells: a sorted CD56 or NKG2C T cell subset, CD4+ or CD8+ T cells, or bulk PBMC T cells (not recorded which). Every receptor here comes from a man between 18 and 35 years old in good health. Both conserved end residues are part of each CDR3.

V	J	CDR3
TRBV12-3/TRBV12-4	TRBJ2-4	CASSTGGPYIQYF
TRBV7-9	TRBJ1-1	CASSLAHTGTENTEAFF
TRBV4-2	TRBJ2-2	CASSRRESANTGELFF
TRBV27	TRBJ2-4	CASTYLGGAKNIQYF
TRBV4-2	TRBJ2-5	CASSRGTPETQYF
TRBV6-1	TRBJ1-4	CASFLRLRREKLFF
TRBV7-2	TRBJ1-5	CASSLGPGGYSNQPQHF
TRBV28	TRBJ2-7	CASTGSDRGSYEQYF
TRBV5-1	TRBJ2-5	CASIVRLRTQYF
TRBV6-5	TRBJ1-1	CASSYEKGQLNTEAFF
TRBV6-1	TRBJ2-7	CASTGLAGRSYEQYF
TRBV11-1	TRBJ2-2	CASSLAKLGGTANTGELFF
TRBV12-3/TRBV12-4	TRBJ1-3	CASSGTVTFADTIYF
TRBV12-3/TRBV12-4	TRBJ2-1	CASSTSGSYSYNEQFF
TRBV3-1	TRBJ2-1	CASSQASSYNEQFF
TRBV12-3/TRBV12-4	TRBJ2-2	CASLSRTGDIGELFF
TRBV29-1	TRBJ2-1	CSVVIVDAGPLYNEQFF
TRBV6-1	TRBJ2-1	CASKPTGLVNEQFF
TRBV12-3/TRBV12-4	TRBJ2-1	CASSTDRVGMNEQFF
TRBV6-1	TRBJ2-7	CASSPAPGQGAHEQYF
TRBV9	TRBJ1-3	CASSADSSSSGNTIYF
TRBV10-3	TRBJ2-3	CATTSGTNTDTQYF
TRBV12-3/TRBV12-4	TRBJ1-5	CASSPTGLNQPQHF
TRBV20-1	TRBJ2-1	CSARPSTSGRMDEQFF
TRBV15	TRBJ2-5	CATSRDVTGQETQYF
TRBV7-2	TRBJ2-7	CASSLRSDYEQYF
TRBV4-3	TRBJ2-1	CASSQAGASVNEQFF
TRBV4-1	TRBJ1-1	CASSSSPGQGKSFF
TRBV20-1	TRBJ2-1	CSARLYSRDSYNEQFF
TRBV29-1	TRBJ1-1	CSVRQLGPDTEAFF
TRBV20-1	TRBJ1-3	CSARPQGAGNTIYF
TRBV11-2	TRBJ2-5	CASSLDRLGGETQYF
TRBV6-6	TRBJ1-2	CASTGQGGGYTF
TRBV27	TRBJ2-7	CASSQALTSSEQYF
TRBV3-1	TRBJ2-7	CASSQEARIRYEQYF
TRBV29-1	TRBJ2-7	CSVIQGALYEQYF
TRBV5-1	TRBJ2-4	CASSGGTGGLRAKNIQYF
TRBV20-1	TRBJ2-5	CSARGWPRRETQYF
TRBV11-3	TRBJ2-6	CASSLEAGGANVLTF
TRBV12-3/TRBV12-4	TRBJ2-3	CASRPSGRPDTQYF